This TCR beta chain was sequenced for a study of glioma-infiltrating T cells after dendritic cell vaccination (dated by TCRdb to 2016 to 2018). About the study as a whole: The cohort included around 15 glioblastoma patients drawn from Phase I and II dendritic cell vaccination trials, of whom 9 were newly diagnosed and 6 had recurrent disease. Patients received autologous tumor lysate-pulsed dendritic cell vaccination between the early 2000s and the early 2010s. TCR sequencing metrics, including TIL content and tumor-blood repertoire overlap, were correlated with survival after dendritic cell vaccination. Each patient was given three intradermal dendritic cell vaccine injections, spaced two weeks apart, in the arm below the axilla. To make the vaccine, monocyte-derived dendritic cells were cultured for about seven days with IL-4 and GM-CSF and then pulsed overnight with autologous tumor lysate. In glioblastoma patients vaccinated with dendritic cells, deep sequencing of TCR beta CDR3 regions served to measure tumor-infiltrating lymphocyte content and to compare repertoires between tumor and blood. What the research found in general, with its limitations: The cohort was small and heterogeneous, with few patients having full blood and tumor sets and even fewer initial-recurrent tumor pairs. TCR clonality showed no direct relationship with survival, which suggests that a diverse polyclonal response may be important. After dendritic cell vaccination, a higher estimated pretreatment TIL content predicted longer time to progression and longer overall survival. The TCR overlap response model with three groups was called speculative and said to need prospective validation.

The immunoSEQ assay amplified TCRB CDR3 regions from around 2 micrograms of genomic DNA, or from all available DNA when less than that amount was available. Multiplex PCR used 60 forward primers for TCR V beta segments and 13 reverse primers for J beta segments. Synthetic control templates were spiked into each sample at limiting dilution to estimate reads per starting template. The Illumina HiSeq System generated 87 bp sequencing reads. Under the source paper's analysis protocol: PCR and sequencing errors were removed by merging closely related sequences with a nearest neighbor algorithm. TCR overlap was defined as the percentage of unique tumor TCR beta sequences that were also found in the peripheral blood of the same patient. Imported from immuneACCESS, the table was reduced by TCRdb to in-frame sequences with V and J called. These copies leave out some clones; in studies compared against another copy, an unresolved V gene accounts for under half, and the cause of the remainder is not known. That table furnishes V, J and clone size, whereas the DNA furnished D and trimming. Across this sample there are 70,000 to 90,000 clones, with roughly 80% seen only once. 6.8% of the sample is held by the ten biggest clonotypes.

The time point label, as the study defines it: after dendritic cell vaccination, including at tumor progression/relapse. Selection of patients required sufficient residual fresh-frozen tumor tissue and over two years of available survival data. Molecular status otherwise varied across the glioblastoma patients, but none of them carried an isocitrate dehydrogenase mutation. PBMC were collected before vaccination, two weeks after the third vaccination, and at tumor progression when it occurred. The Qiagen DNeasy Blood extraction Kit was used for extraction of genomic DNA. The CDR3, from cysteine to phenylalanine, totals 20 residues. CDR3 DNA only is kept here, 60 bases in frame from base 1. The CDR1 and CDR2 encoded by the germline V gene are LGHNA and YNFKEQ. For this chain, trimming is 1 base at the V end and 0 bases at the J end, and the number of junction bases without a gene match is 12. In regard to this clone: Its specific antigen is unknown. No much larger clone exists at a distance of one base, and base qualities are not known.

Sequenced here: blood, sampled after dendritic cell vaccination. The chain was built from TRBV4-2 and TRBJ2-3, with 11 bases matching TRBD2. The sequence derives from a human donor with glioblastoma. The bases are TGTGCCAGCAGCCAAGCCGGACGGGGTAGCGGGGGGGTTAGCACAGATACGCAGTATTTT. It translates to CASSQAGRGSGGVSTDTQYF.